These 15 T cell receptor beta chains were sequenced from one sample in a study of post-analysis software for immune sequencing data. Unique molecular identifiers were carried by the TCR beta cDNA libraries. Each CDR3 protein is one row after TCRdb ran MiXCR on the PCR reads. The data hold about 810,000 distinct CDR3 sequences, with approximately 57% observed a single time. Study-level points and caveats: Higher frequency in patients than in controls was seen for roughly five TRBV segments, with TRBV5-6, TRBV5-1 and TRBV20-1 among them.

Their antigens are not known. Sample: blood. These receptors were taken from a girl under 18 with multiple sclerosis.

The chain has TRBV6-5 and TRBJ1-2, with D hard to call. Germline CDR1 MNHEY, CDR2 SVGAGI. V lost 1 base and J lost 8, with 11 bases in between. This CDR3 has 13 amino acids. This CDR3 reads CASSYFGGVGYTF. In nucleotides, the CDR3 is TGTGCCAGCAGTTACTTTGGCGGGGTAGGCTACACCTTC.

The V call is TRBV20-1, the J call TRBJ2-5; D remains ambiguous. This CDR3 is 14 amino acids long. Trimming removed 6 bases at V and 5 bases at J, with 19 bases between. The germline gives CDR1 DFQATT, CDR2 SNEGSKA (reference sequence). The DNA of the CDR3 is TGCAGTGCCGTAGTAACGGCAAGTCGGGAGACCCAGTACTTC. It specifies CSAVVTASRETQYF.

The V gene is TRBV27, the J gene TRBJ2-1; D not certain. This CDR3 region has 12 residues. Germline assignment: CDR1 MNHEY and CDR2 SMNVEV (reference sequence). Trimming shortened V by 7 bases and J by 15 bases, and 19 bases separated the two germline ends. In DNA form, the CDR3 reads TGTGCCAGCAATATTGGAGCGACAAGATGGTTCTTC. This encodes CASNIGATRWFF.

The V and J genes are TRBV12-5 and TRBJ1-1; the D gene is possibly TRBD1 (5 bases). The germline CDR1 and CDR2 sequences are LGHNT and FRNRAP. Trimming took 0 bases from V and 5 from J, leaving 22 bases between them. This CDR3 comprises 18 residues. In DNA, the CDR3 is TGTGCTAGTGGTTTGGTACTCGGGGCAGGGAAGGCGGGGACTGAAGCTTTCTTT. It encodes CASGLVLGAGKAGTEAFF.

CDR3 DNA sequence: TGTGCCAGCAGCTTCTCCGACCCCCCTGGCGAGGAGCAGTTCTTC. Protein sequence: CASSFSDPPGEEQFF. The chain is built from TRBV3-1 and TRBJ2-1; D uncertain. Germline V gene sequence: CDR1 LGHDT, CDR2 YNNKEL (reference sequence). Trimming cost V 5 bases and J 10 bases, with 21 bases left between them. This CDR3 comprises 15 residues.

DNA for the CDR3: TGTGCCAGCACCGAGACAGGGGGACGCGGCTACACCTTC. It yields the protein CASTETGGRGYTF. The rearrangement joins TRBV7-9 to TRBJ1-2; the match to TRBD1 covers 9 bases. CDR3 size: 13 residues. V dropped 7 bases and J dropped 8; count of bases not matched to a gene: 8. Germline V gene data show CDR1 as SEHNR and CDR2 as FQNEAQ (reference sequence). Supplemented by reference TRBV7-9 and TRBJ1-2, the full variable domain reads DTGVSQNPRHKITKRGQNVTFRCDPISEHNRLYWYRQTLGQGPEFLTYFQNEAQLEKSRLLSDRFSAERPKGSFSTLEIQRTEQGDSAMYLCASTETGGRGYTFGSGTRLTVV.

The V and J genes are TRBV20-1 and TRBJ2-7, with 9 bases fitting TRBD1. The V and J ends lost 5 bases and 4 bases, in that order; junction bases with no gene match: 9. This CDR3 is 14 amino acids long. Germline V gene lookup returns CDR1 DFQATT and CDR2 SNEGSKA (reference sequence). CDR3 sequence (DNA): TGCAGTGCTCCGATCATCGGGACAGGGTACGAGCAGTACTTC. Amino acid sequence: CSAPIIGTGYEQYF.

The chain links TRBV10-3 to TRBJ1-3; 7 bases agree with TRBD1. There are 15 residues in the CDR3. V was clipped by 4 bases and J by 0 bases; unmatched bases: 3. Germline V lookup: CDR1 ENHRY, CDR2 SYGVKD. The chain's CDR3 is CAISAGQNSGNTIYF. CDR3 nucleotide sequence: TGTGCCATCAGTGCGGGACAGAACTCTGGAAACACCATATATTTT.

This clonotype has more than one count but fewer than ten. This chain connects TRBV12-3 or TRBV12-4 to TRBJ2-7, with D possibly TRBD1 on 6 matching bases. CDR3 length: 15 residues. Between the trimmed V and J ends, which lost 0 bases and 1 base, there was a span of 10 bases. CDR3 residues: CASSLAPTGSYEQYF. CDR3 coding DNA: TGTGCCAGCAGTTTAGCCCCTACAGGGTCCTACGAGCAGTACTTC.

The genes are TRBV3-1 and TRBJ2-7; TRBD2 might be the D (7 bases). The germline V and J ends were trimmed by 1 base and 6 bases, with 10 bases remaining between them. Germline V lookup: CDR1 LGHDT, CDR2 YNNKEL (reference sequence). The CDR3 covers 13 residues. CDR3 in DNA: TGTGCCAGCAGCCAAGCAAGGGGGGGCGAGCAGTACTTC. Its translation: CASSQARGGEQYF.

The chain joins TRBV5-1 to TRBJ2-7; 9 bases are shared with TRBD2. Germline CDR1 is SGHRS and CDR2 is YFSETQ. The CDR3 sequence is 14 residues long. The junction had 5 bases not matched to a gene; V was cut back by 5 bases and J by 2 bases. The CDR3 nucleotides are TGCGCCAGCAGTAGTGTAGCGGGAGCCTACGAGCAGTACTTC. It specifies CASSSVAGAYEQYF. The whole variable domain, remainder taken from reference TRBV5-1 and TRBJ2-7, is KAGVTQTPRYLIKTRGQQVTLSCSPISGHRSVSWYQQTPGQGLQFLFEYFSETQRNKGNFPGRFSGRQFSNSRSEMNVSTLELGDSALYLCASSSVAGAYEQYFGPGTRLTVT.

The J gene is TRBJ2-4, the V gene TRBV20-1, with a possible D match to TRBD2 (6 bases). The CDR3 length is 16 residues. The germline CDR1 and CDR2 sequences are DFQATT and SNEGSKA (reference sequence). V was trimmed by 3 bases and J by 0 bases, leaving 15 bases between them. CDR3 nucleotide sequence: TGCAGTGCTAGTGTCCTCATGGGACTAGCCAAAAACATTCAGTACTTC. It translates to CSASVLMGLAKNIQYF.

The gene calls are TRBV7-9 and TRBJ1-4; 8 bases are a match to TRBD1. The CDR3 length is 16 residues. The germline CDR1 and CDR2 sequences are SEHNR and FQNEAQ (reference sequence). The junction had 9 bases not matched to a gene; V was cut back by 4 bases and J by 5 bases. CDR3: CASSSYGQGLNEKLFF. For the CDR3, the DNA is TGTGCCAGCAGCTCGTACGGACAGGGACTAAATGAAAAACTGTTTTTT.

This clonotype was seen a few times. The CDR3 here is CASSFSVGHEQYF. The CDR3 DNA follows: TGTGCCAGCAGTTTCAGCGTGGGCCACGAGCAGTACTTC. V gene TRBV27 combines with J gene TRBJ2-7; D not certain. Germline V gene sequence: CDR1 MNHEY, CDR2 SMNVEV (reference sequence). The CDR3 extends over 13 amino acids. V was clipped by 3 bases and J by 5 bases, with 11 bases between them.

This rearrangement joins TRBV20-1 to TRBJ2-1; 11 nucleotides match TRBD2. Germline assignment: CDR1 DFQATT and CDR2 SNEGSKA (reference sequence). V gave up 4 bases and J gave up 5 bases; unmatched junction bases: 7. The length of the CDR3 is 15 residues. The CDR3 spells CSATSTSGDHNEQFF. In DNA, the CDR3 is TGCAGTGCTACGTCGACTAGCGGGGATCACAATGAGCAGTTCTTC.